This T cell receptor (beta chain) was captured by sequencing in a study of T-cell reconstitution after alpha-beta-depleted transplantation in children. From germline, CDR1 is SNHLY and CDR2 FYNNEI. The CDR3 sequence is 13 residues long. J gave up 3 bases and V 4 bases, and 3 bases lay outside the gene matches. TCRbeta library preparation incorporated unique molecular identifiers. Each CDR3 protein gets one entry after TCRdb re-called the PCR reads with MiXCR. The sample has more than 200,000 distinct CDR3 sequences; about 26% are singletons. Sample: PBMCs, taken before TCRalphabeta/CD19-depleted stem cell transplant. The receptor was derived from a girl aged 2 to 9 with Fanconi anemia, due to receive a stem cell transplant. V and J are TRBV2 and TRBJ2-7; the match to TRBD1 covers 7 bases. In nucleotides, the CDR3 is TGTGCCAGCAGTGGGGACAGTCTCTACGAGCAGTACTTC. Protein: CASSGDSLYEQYF.